One T cell receptor (beta chain) is described in this entry. The antigen remains unidentified. PCR primers comprised 60 Vbeta and 13 Jbeta primers. Data came from immunoSEQ multiplex PCR; TCRdb stores just in-frame clones and leaves some out. The profile covers under 200,000 clones, with 70% to 80% appearing a single time and 1.3% taken by the ten largest. This specimen belongs to a study of cytomegalovirus exposure and HLA in healthy donors. Findings of the study overall: Prior analysis indicated that the majority of TCR beta V segments exhibited productivity approximately 87% or approximately 30% of the time. The study put under 200 TCR beta chains on its list as cytomegalovirus-associated. When a later analysis compared HLA-associated TCR beta chains with equally common others, the HLA-associated chains turned out to be more clonally expanded and to have lower generation probabilities.

V lost 0 bases to trimming and J lost 8 bases; unmatched junction nucleotides: 8. The CDR3 is 15 residues long. CDR1 and CDR2 (germline): LGHNA, YSLEER. V gene TRBV4-3 combines with J gene TRBJ1-1; 8 nucleotides match TRBD1. The sequenced sample was PBMCs. This sequence was found in a man aged 25-45 years in good health and CMV-seronegative. The CDR3 nucleotides are TGCGCCAGCAGCCAAGATCCCGGACAGGGCGGCGAAGCTTTCTTT. It is translated as CASSQDPGQGGEAFF.